This T cell receptor beta chain was obtained from a study of cytomegalovirus exposure and HLA in healthy donors. The study, taken as a whole, reports: In vitro data verified a few CMV-associated chains as specific for CMV antigens. When analyzed later, a missense DCLRE1C variant was found to be linked to TCR beta V- and J-gene trimming.

Points on this clone: No antigen is known for it.

The PCR ran on 60 Vbeta and 13 Jbeta primers. Using immunoSEQ multiplex PCR, the repertoire was profiled, and TCRdb retains in-frame clones only, with some absent. The top ten clones hold about 2.1% of a sample with 150,000 to 250,000 clones, roughly 79% of them seen once. CDR3 size: 14 residues. Germline V lookup: CDR1 MNHEY, CDR2 SMNVEV (reference sequence). Trimming shortened V by 5 bases and J by 3 bases, and 14 bases separated the two germline ends. The chain combines TRBV27 with TRBJ2-7, with TRBD2 as a possible D gene (5 bases). Sequenced input: PBMCs. The source of this sequence is a man younger than 45 in good health and CMV-seronegative. In nucleotides, the CDR3 is TGTGCCAGCAGTGTGGCGGGTCGTAGCTACGAGCAGTACTTC. Translated, it gives CASSVAGRSYEQYF.